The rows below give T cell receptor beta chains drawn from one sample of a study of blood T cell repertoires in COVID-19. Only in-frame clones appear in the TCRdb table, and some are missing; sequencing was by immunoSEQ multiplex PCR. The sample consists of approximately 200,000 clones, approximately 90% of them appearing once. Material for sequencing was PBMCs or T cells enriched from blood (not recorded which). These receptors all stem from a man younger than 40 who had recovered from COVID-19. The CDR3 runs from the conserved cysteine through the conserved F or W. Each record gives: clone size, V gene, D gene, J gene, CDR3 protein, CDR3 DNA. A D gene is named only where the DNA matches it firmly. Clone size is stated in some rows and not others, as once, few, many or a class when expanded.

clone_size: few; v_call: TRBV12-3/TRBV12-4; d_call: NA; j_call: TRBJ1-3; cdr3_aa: CASSWGGGNTIYF; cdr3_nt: TGTGCCAGCAGTTGGGGAGGTGGAAACACCATATATTTT
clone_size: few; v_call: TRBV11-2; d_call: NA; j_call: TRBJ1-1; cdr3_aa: CASSLSGLNTEAFF; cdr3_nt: TGTGCCAGCAGCTTATCTGGCCTGAACACTGAAGCTTTCTTT
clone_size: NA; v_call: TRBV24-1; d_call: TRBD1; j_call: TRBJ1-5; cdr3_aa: CATSPRGTQPQHF; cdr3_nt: TGTGCCACCAGCCCCAGGGGGACTCAGCCCCAGCATTTT
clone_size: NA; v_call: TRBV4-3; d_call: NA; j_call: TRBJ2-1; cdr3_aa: CASSPTPGTEIYNEQFF; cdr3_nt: TGCGCCAGCAGCCCGACTCCAGGGACTGAAATCTACAATGAGCAGTTCTTC
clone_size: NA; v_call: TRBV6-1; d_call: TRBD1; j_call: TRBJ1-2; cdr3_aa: CASRDRDGYTF; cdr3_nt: TGTGCCAGCAGGGACAGGGATGGCTACACCTTC
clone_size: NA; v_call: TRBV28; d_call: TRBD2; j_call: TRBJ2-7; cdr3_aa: CASNPGLAYEQYF; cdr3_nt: TGTGCCAGCAACCCCGGACTAGCGTACGAGCAGTACTTC
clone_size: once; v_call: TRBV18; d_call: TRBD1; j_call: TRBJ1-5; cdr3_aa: CASSPRTGTNQPQHF; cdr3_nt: TGTGCCAGCTCACCTCGGACAGGCACGAATCAGCCCCAGCATTTT
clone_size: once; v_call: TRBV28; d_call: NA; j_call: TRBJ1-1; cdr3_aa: CASSYGGTNTEAFF; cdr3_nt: TGTGCCAGCAGCTATGGGGGCACTAACACTGAAGCTTTCTTT
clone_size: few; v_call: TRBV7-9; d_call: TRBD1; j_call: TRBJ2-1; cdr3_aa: CASSMIRGQGVLSTIEQFF; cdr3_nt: TGTGCCAGCAGCATGATCCGGGGACAGGGCGTTTTAAGTACTATTGAGCAGTTCTTC
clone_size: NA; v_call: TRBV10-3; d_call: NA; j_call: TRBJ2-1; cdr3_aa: CAISESLGGDLYNEQFF; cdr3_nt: TGTGCCATCAGTGAGTCCCTAGGGGGGGACCTTTACAATGAGCAGTTCTTC
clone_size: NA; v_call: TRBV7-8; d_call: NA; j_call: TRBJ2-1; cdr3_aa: CASSPRVNEQFF; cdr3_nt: TGTGCCAGCAGCCCCAGGGTGAATGAGCAGTTCTTC
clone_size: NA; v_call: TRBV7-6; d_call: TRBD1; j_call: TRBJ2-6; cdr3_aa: CASSLVWDRRSGANVLTF; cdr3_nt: TGTGCCAGCAGCTTAGTGTGGGACAGACGCTCTGGGGCCAACGTCCTGACTTTC
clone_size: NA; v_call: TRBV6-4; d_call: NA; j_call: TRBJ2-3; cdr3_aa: CASRIPGISTDTQYF; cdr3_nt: TGTGCCAGCAGAATCCCAGGGATTAGCACAGATACGCAGTATTTT
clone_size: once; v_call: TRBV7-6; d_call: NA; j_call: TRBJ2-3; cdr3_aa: CASSPGLVASTDTQYF; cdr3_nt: TGTGCCAGCAGCCCTGGACTGGTCGCTAGCACAGATACGCAGTATTTT
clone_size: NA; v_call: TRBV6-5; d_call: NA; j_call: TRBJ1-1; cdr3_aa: CASSLLGGGTEAFF; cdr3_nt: TGTGCCAGCAGTTTATTGGGAGGGGGAACTGAAGCTTTCTTT
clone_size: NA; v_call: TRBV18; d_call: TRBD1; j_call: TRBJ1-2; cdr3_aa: CASSPMGTDYGYTF; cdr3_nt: TGTGCCAGCTCACCAATGGGGACAGACTATGGCTACACCTTC
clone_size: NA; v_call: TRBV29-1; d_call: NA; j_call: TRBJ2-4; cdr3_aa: CTTGVTGRNIQYF; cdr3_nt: TGCACCACGGGGGTGACAGGGAGAAACATTCAGTACTTC
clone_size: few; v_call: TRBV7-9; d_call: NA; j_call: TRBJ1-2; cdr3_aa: CASRHTGFWEGGYTF; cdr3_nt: TGTGCCAGCAGGCATACAGGGTTTTGGGAAGGTGGCTACACCTTC
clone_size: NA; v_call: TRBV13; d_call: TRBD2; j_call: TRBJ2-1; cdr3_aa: CASSLAAGGYNEQFF; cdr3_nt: TGTGCCAGCAGCTTAGCAGCGGGAGGTTACAATGAGCAGTTCTTC
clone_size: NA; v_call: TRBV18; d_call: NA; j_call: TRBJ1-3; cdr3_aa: CASSPFSVPGNTIYF; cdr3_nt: TGTGCCAGCTCACCATTTTCCGTTCCTGGAAACACCATATATTTT
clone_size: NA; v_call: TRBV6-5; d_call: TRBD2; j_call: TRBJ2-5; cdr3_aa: CASSSGAGGPYETQYF; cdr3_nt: TGTGCCAGCAGTTCGGGCGCGGGAGGGCCCTACGAGACCCAGTACTTC
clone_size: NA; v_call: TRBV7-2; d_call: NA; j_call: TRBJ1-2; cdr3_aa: CASSQSRTAVYGYTF; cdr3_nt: TGTGCCAGCAGCCAAAGCCGGACAGCCGTCTATGGCTACACCTTC
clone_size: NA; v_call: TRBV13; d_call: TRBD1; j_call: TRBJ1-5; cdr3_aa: CASSRGRQGRNQPQHF; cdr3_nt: TGTGCCAGCAGCCGCGGAAGACAGGGACGCAATCAGCCCCAGCATTTT
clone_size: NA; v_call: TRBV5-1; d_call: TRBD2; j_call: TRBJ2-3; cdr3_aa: CASSLGTSGSTDTQYF; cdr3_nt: TGCGCCAGCAGCTTGGGGACTAGCGGGAGCACAGATACGCAGTATTTT
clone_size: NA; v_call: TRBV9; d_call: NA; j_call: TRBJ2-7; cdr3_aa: CASSLDSPSYEQYF; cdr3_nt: TGTGCCAGCAGCCTAGACTCACCCTCCTACGAGCAGTACTTC
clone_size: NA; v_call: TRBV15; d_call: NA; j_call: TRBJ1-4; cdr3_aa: CATSRAGGSEKLFF; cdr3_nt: TGTGCCACCAGCAGAGCAGGAGGTAGTGAAAAACTGTTTTTT